The 12 T cell receptor beta chains given below trace back to one sample, sequenced in a study of T cell repertoires in cytomegalovirus infection. Their cognate antigens are unknown. Using its own MiXCR run on the reads, TCRdb lists one record per CDR3 protein. This table has approximately 730,000 distinct CDR3 sequences, roughly 29% appearing once. The sample was cultured CD8+ T cells from PBMCs, taken from culture after CMV antigen stimulation. The origin of the receptors is a human donor in good health (CMV status not recorded). Some clones in this sample may be carry-over from other donors' samples.

This clonotype was seen ten or more times. V and J are TRBV5-1 and TRBJ2-1, with D possibly being TRBD2 (7 bases). V dropped 0 bases and J dropped 7 bases, with 11 bases sitting between them. CDR1 is SGHRS and CDR2 is YFSETQ in the germline V gene. The CDR3 is made up of 14 amino acids. The CDR3 reads CASSLGRGANEQFF. As DNA, the CDR3 is TGCGCCAGCAGCTTGGGTCGGGGGGCAAATGAGCAGTTCTTC.

This chain uses TRBV19 with TRBJ1-5, with D perhaps TRBD1 (5 bases). The CDR3 loop spans 18 amino acids. V lost 0 bases to trimming and J lost 9 bases, with 24 bases between them. Germline assignment: CDR1 LNHDA and CDR2 SQIVND (reference sequence). This chain's CDR3 is CASSIDLWGTGGKRPQHF. CDR3 DNA sequence: TGTGCCAGTAGTATAGATCTGTGGGGAACAGGAGGTAAGCGGCCCCAGCATTTT. The complete variable domain, with remaining parts taken from reference TRBV19 and TRBJ1-5, reads DGGITQSPKYLFRKEGQNVTLSCEQNLNHDAMYWYRQDPGQGLRLIYYSQIVNDFQKGDIAEGYSVSREKKESFPLTVTSAQKNPTAFYLCASSIDLWGTGGKRPQHFGDGTRLSIL.

This clonotype showed up just once. V usage is TRBV7-2 and J usage is TRBJ1-1, with TRBD1 as a possible D gene (5 bases). V was cut by 5 bases and J by 0 bases, with 13 bases left in between. CDR3 length equals 15 residues. The germline V gene encodes CDR1 SGHTA and CDR2 FQGNSA. The CDR3 DNA follows: TGTGCCAGCAGCGCGACCGGGGGGATGAACACTGAAGCTTTCTTT. This translates into CASSATGGMNTEAFF.

CDR3 in amino acids: CASSESGTTNTEAFF. The CDR3 DNA reads as TGTGCCAGCAGTGAAAGTGGGACAACGAACACTGAAGCTTTCTTT. V gene TRBV2 combines with J gene TRBJ1-1, with D perhaps matching TRBD1 (6 bases). Trimming left V 2 bases short and J 1 base short, with 11 bases between. The V gene's germline CDR1 is SNHLY and CDR2 FYNNEI. This CDR3 has 15 residues.

CDR3: CASSSTGTGGTEAFF. The CDR3 DNA follows: TGTGCCAGCAGTTCAACAGGGACAGGGGGGACTGAAGCTTTCTTT. This chain links TRBV7-9 with TRBJ1-1, with 11 bases matching TRBD1. Per the germline V gene, CDR1 is SEHNR and CDR2 is FQNEAQ (reference sequence). Losses at the gene ends were 6 bases for V and 5 bases for J; bases not matched to a gene: 8. The length of the CDR3 is 15 residues.

This clonotype was detected ten times or more. The chain links TRBV7-2 to TRBJ2-6; D remains ambiguous. The CDR3 has 15 residues. Germline V gives CDR1 SGHTA, CDR2 FQGNSA. Trimming cost V 6 bases and J 0 bases, with 9 bases left between them. The DNA for the CDR3 is TGTGCCAGCAGGGTCTATCCCTCTGGGGCCAACGTCCTGACTTTC. Encoded protein: CASRVYPSGANVLTF.

This clonotype was counted only a few times. The rearrangement uses TRBV2 and TRBJ1-5; 7 positions agree with TRBD1. Germline V gives CDR1 SNHLY, CDR2 FYNNEI. The ends lost 6 bases at V and 1 base at J; junction bases unmatched: 6. This CDR3 has 15 amino acids. The CDR3 nucleotides read TGTGCCAGCAGACCCAGGGGGGGAAGCAATCAGCCCCAGCATTTT. Protein product: CASRPRGGSNQPQHF.

This clonotype is termed medium-sized (0.01 to 0.1%). The J gene is TRBJ2-1, the V gene TRBV7-8; 16 nucleotides align to TRBD2. This CDR3 is built from 17 residues. Germline assignment: CDR1 SGHVS and CDR2 FQNEAQ. The J segment lost 6 bases and the V segment lost 4 bases, leaving 6 bases of the junction unmatched. Written as DNA, the CDR3 is TGTGCCAGCAGCTCGGGGACTAGCGGGGGGGCTTTCAATGAGCAGTTCTTC. This gives the protein CASSSGTSGGAFNEQFF.

The rearrangement links TRBV2 to TRBJ2-3; 8 nucleotides match TRBD2. The length of the CDR3 is 15 residues. V was clipped by 2 bases and J by 3 bases; unmatched bases: 4. The germline gives CDR1 SNHLY, CDR2 FYNNEI. CDR3 sequence: CASSERAGVTDTQYF. Written as DNA, the CDR3 is TGTGCCAGCAGTGAAAGAGCGGGGGTTACAGATACGCAGTATTTT.

The rearrangement uses TRBV10-3 and TRBJ2-2; a possible D gene is TRBD2 (6 bases). V lost 10 bases and J 1 base, leaving 10 bases between the germline ends. CDR1 is ENHRY and CDR2 is SYGVKD in the germline V gene. This CDR3 region has 13 residues. Here the CDR3 DNA reads TGTGCCAGTTCGGGGGAGAACACCGGGGAGCTGTTTTTT. Translating gives CASSGENTGELFF.

This clonotype was seen only a few times. The chain is built from TRBV20-1 and TRBJ1-2; possibly TRBD1 for D (6 bases). The germline gives CDR1 DFQATT, CDR2 SNEGSKA (reference sequence). This CDR3 spans 13 amino acids. V lost 5 bases and J 2 bases, leaving 12 bases between the germline ends. The CDR3 nucleotides read TGCAGTGCTCGGACAGAGATAAACTATGGCTACACCTTC. Its protein product is CSARTEINYGYTF.

CDR3 region: CASTLTPIASGGRYAFYNEQFF. CDR3 in DNA: TGTGCCAGTACCTTAACCCCCATCGCTAGCGGGGGGCGATACGCATTTTACAATGAGCAGTTCTTC. V gene TRBV19 combines with J gene TRBJ2-1, with 11 bases lining up with TRBD2. Germline CDR1 LNHDA, CDR2 SQIVND (reference sequence). Trimming took 7 bases from V and 4 from J; bases not matched to a gene: 27. There are 22 residues in the CDR3.